This T cell receptor beta chain was documented in a study of blood T cells in healthy people across ages. Findings of the study overall: The fall in TCR beta diversity per million T cells was roughly linear with age.

Next came a second PCR, run for about 7 to 11 cycles, which used a sample-barcoded 5' primer along with a J-beta primer mix. TCRdb passed the 5' RACE reads through MiXCR, listing each CDR3 protein once. This sample yields approximately 800,000 distinct CDR3 sequences, of which 53% are seen a single time; 41% belongs to the top ten. Turning to this clonotype: As yet, its antigen is unknown.

This CDR3 has 16 residues. The germline V gene has CDR1 KGHDR and CDR2 SFDVKD. V dropped 4 bases and J dropped 1 base, with 12 bases sitting between them. The sequenced sample was blood. The chain combines TRBV24-1 with TRBJ2-2; D remains unclear. This sequence originates from an elderly man in good health. The CDR3 loop is CATSDPGSGNTGELFF. Written as DNA, the CDR3 is TGTGCCACCAGTGACCCCGGGTCAGGGAACACCGGGGAGCTGTTTTTT.